This T cell receptor (beta chain) was profiled in a study of T cell repertoires in cytomegalovirus infection (dated by TCRdb to between 2018 and 2021). Concerning the study at large: Donor HLA type was relevant to the analysis, as public TCR beta signatures indicated carriage of CMV infection together with the matching HLA type.

Instrument on record: Illumina HiSeq 1500. TCRdb redid the processing of the public reads, applying fastp at Q25 and MiXCR, and retained in-frame beta chains. Each entry is one CDR3 protein sequence, shown with its most common DNA and genes. Within this sample are 230,000 or so distinct CDR3 sequences, with 17% of them counted one time only. The ten largest make up roughly 45% of the sample. Overall study outcomes, separate from this receptor: In both this cohort and an independent cohort of 352 donors, the cumulative frequency of public TCR beta family members distinguished carriers of CMV infection plus the relevant HLA type. The ex vivo response was dominated by HLA-C-restricted CMV-specific TCR beta clonotypes, which also provided the single most frequent clonotype in two of eight donors.

Comments on this clonotype: The antigen this receptor binds is unknown. Nothing much larger sits one base from this clone, and base qualities are not available.

The source is a human donor in good health (CMV status not recorded). Some clones in this sample may be carry-over from other donors' samples. The sequenced sample was CD8+ T cells from PBMCs.

The CDR3 corresponds to CSARFLGLAGAIYNEQFF. The sequence in DNA is TGCAGTGCTAGGTTCCTGGGACTAGCGGGGGCCATATACAATGAGCAGTTCTTC. The V and J genes are TRBV20-1 and TRBJ2-1, and 14 bases in between align with TRBD2. Based on the germline V gene (reference sequence), the CDR1 and CDR2 sequences are DFQATT and SNEGSKA. Germline trimming: 3 bases from V, 4 bases from J; junction bases outside gene matches: 11. The CDR3 runs 18 amino acids, cysteine and phenylalanine included. Of the read, only the CDR3 DNA is kept; its 54 bases are in frame from base 1.